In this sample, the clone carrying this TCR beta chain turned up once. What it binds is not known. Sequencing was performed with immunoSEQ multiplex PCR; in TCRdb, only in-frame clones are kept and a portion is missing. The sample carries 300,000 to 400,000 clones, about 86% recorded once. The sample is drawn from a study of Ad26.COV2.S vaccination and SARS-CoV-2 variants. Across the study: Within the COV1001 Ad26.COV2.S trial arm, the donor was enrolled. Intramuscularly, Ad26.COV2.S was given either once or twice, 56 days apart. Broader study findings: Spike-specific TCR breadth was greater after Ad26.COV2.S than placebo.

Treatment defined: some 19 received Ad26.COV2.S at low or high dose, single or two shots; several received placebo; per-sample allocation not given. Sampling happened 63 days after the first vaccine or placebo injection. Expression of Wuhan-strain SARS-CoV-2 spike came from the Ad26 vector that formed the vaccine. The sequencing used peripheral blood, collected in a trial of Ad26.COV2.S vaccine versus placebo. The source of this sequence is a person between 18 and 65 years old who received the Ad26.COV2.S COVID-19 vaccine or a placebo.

This chain's CDR3 is CASSDRSSGANVLTF. CDR3 in DNA: TGTGCCAGCAGTGACAGGTCCTCCGGGGCCAACGTCCTGACTTTC. V usage is TRBV5-4 and J usage is TRBJ2-6; TRBD1 is a possible D gene (6 bases). Germline assignment: CDR1 SGHNT and CDR2 YYREEE (reference sequence). V gave up 5 bases and J gave up 4 bases, with 13 bases separating them. The CDR3 has 15 residues.